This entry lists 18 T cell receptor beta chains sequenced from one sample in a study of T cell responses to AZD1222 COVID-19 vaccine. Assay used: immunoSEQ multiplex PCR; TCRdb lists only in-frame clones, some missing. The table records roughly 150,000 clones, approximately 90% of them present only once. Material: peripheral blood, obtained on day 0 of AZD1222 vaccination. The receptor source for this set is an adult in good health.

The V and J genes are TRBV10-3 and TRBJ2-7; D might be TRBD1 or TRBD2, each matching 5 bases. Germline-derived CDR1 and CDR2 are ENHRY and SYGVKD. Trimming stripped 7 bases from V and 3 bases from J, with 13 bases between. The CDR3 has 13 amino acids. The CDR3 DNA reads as TGTGCCATCAACGACGGGGCAGACTACGAGCAGTACTTC. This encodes CAINDGADYEQYF.

The CDR3 nucleotides read TGTGCCAGCAAGGGCAGCGGGGGGAATGAGCAGTTCTTC. It specifies CASKGSGGNEQFF. The rearrangement joins TRBV12-3 or TRBV12-4 to TRBJ2-1; 9 positions agree with TRBD2. The CDR3 has 13 amino acids. Germline trimming cut 7 bases from V and 7 bases from J; bases unmatched to any gene: 5.

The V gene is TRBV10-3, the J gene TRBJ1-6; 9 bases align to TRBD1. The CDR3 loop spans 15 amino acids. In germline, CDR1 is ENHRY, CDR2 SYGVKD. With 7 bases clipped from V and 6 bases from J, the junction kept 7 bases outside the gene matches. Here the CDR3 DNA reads TGTGCCATCAAGGGGACAGGGCAGCGTAATTCACCCCTCCACTTT. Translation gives CAIKGTGQRNSPLHF.

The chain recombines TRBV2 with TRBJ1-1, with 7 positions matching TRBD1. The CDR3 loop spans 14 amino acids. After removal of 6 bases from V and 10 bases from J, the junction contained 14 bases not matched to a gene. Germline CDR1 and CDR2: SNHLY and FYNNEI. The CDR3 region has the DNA TGTGCCAGCAGGCCCAGGGGGGGCAAAGGGCGAGCTTTCTTT. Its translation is CASRPRGGKGRAFF.

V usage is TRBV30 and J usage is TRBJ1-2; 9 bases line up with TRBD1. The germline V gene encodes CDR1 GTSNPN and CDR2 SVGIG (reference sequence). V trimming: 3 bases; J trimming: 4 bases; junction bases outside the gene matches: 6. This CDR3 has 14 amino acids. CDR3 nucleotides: TGTGCCTGGAGCCCGGGACAGGGATCCTATGGCTACACCTTC. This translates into CAWSPGQGSYGYTF.

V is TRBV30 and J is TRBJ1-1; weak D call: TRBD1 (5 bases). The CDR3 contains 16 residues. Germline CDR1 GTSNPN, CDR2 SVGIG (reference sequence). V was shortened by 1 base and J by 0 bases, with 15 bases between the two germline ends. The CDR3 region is CAWSDAGTLMNTEAFF. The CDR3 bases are TGTGCCTGGAGTGATGCAGGGACTCTCATGAACACTGAAGCTTTCTTT.

The CDR3 nucleotides read TGCGCCAGCAGCCAAGATGTGCTCTACGAGCAGTACTTC. Its protein is CASSQDVLYEQYF. The chain combines TRBV4-1 with TRBJ2-7; unclear D gene. CDR1 and CDR2 (germline): MGHRA, YSYEKL. The CDR3 loop spans 13 amino acids. Trimming stripped 0 bases from V and 3 bases from J, with 6 bases between.

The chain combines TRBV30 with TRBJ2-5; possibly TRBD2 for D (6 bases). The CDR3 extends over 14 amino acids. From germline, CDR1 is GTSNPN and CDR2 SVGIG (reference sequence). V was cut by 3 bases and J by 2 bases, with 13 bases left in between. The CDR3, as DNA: TGTGCCTGGAGCCCGGGACTGGCACAAGAGACCCAGTACTTC. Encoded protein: CAWSPGLAQETQYF.

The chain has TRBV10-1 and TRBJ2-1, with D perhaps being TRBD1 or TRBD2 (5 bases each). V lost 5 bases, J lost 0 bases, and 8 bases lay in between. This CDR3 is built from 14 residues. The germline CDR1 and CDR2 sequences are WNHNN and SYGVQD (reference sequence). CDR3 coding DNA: TGCGCCAGCAGTTGGGGGAGCTCCTACAATGAGCAGTTCTTC. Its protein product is CASSWGSSYNEQFF.

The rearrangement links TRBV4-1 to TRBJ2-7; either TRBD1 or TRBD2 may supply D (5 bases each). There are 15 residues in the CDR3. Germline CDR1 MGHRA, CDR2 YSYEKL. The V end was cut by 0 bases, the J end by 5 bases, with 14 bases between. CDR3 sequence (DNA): TGCGCCAGCAGCCAAGAAGGGTCAGGGAGAGACGAGCAGTACTTC. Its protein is CASSQEGSGRDEQYF.

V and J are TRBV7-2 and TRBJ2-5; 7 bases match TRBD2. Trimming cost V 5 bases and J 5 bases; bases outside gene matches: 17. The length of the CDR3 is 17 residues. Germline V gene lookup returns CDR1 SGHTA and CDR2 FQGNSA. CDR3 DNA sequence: TGTGCCAGCAGCCGTGGGGAGGGCCGGGCGTTGGGGGAGACCCAGTACTTC. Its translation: CASSRGEGRALGETQYF.

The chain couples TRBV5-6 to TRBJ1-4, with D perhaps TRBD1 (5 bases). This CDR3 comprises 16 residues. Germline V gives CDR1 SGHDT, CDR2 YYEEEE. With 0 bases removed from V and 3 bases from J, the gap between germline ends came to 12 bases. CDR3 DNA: TGTGCCAGCAGCTTGGGAACAGGCGCTTCTAATGAAAAACTGTTTTTT. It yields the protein CASSLGTGASNEKLFF. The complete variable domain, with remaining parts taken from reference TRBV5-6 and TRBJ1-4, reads DAGVTQSPTHLIKTRGQQVTLRCSPKSGHDTVSWYQQALGQGPQFIFQYYEEEERQRGNFPDRFSGHQFPNYSSELNVNALLLGDSALYLCASSLGTGASNEKLFFGSGTQLSVL.

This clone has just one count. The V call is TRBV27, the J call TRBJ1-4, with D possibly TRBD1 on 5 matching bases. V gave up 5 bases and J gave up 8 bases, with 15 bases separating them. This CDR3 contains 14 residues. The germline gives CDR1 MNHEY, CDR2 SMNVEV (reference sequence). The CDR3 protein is CASSPFDRREKLFF. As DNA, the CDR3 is TGTGCCAGCAGTCCCTTTGACAGAAGGGAAAAACTGTTTTTT.

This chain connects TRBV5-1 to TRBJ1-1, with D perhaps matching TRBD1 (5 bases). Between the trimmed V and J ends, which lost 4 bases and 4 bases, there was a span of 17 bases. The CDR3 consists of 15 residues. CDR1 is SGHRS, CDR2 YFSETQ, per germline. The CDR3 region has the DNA TGCGCCAGCAGCCCAGGGTCCATGGGGGTCACTGAAGCTTTCTTT. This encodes CASSPGSMGVTEAFF.

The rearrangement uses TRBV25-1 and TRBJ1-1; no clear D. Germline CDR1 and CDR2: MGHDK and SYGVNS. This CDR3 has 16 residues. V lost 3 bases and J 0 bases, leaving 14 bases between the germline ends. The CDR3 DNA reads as TGTGCCAGCAGTGACCAACCAATGGGCGTGAACACTGAAGCTTTCTTT. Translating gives CASSDQPMGVNTEAFF.

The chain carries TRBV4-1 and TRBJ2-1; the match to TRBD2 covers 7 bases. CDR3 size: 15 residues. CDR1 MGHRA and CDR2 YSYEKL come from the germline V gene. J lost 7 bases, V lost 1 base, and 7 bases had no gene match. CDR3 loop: CASSQVGTKVNEQFF. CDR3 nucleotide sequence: TGCGCCAGCAGCCAAGTTGGGACTAAAGTTAATGAGCAGTTCTTC.

The CDR3 loop is CAWSPRGGRQPQHF. The CDR3 bases are TGTGCCTGGAGTCCTCGGGGGGGTCGTCAGCCCCAGCATTTT. V usage is TRBV30 and J usage is TRBJ1-5; D perhaps matches TRBD1 (5 bases). This CDR3 contains 14 residues. CDR1 and CDR2 from the germline V gene are GTSNPN and SVGIG (reference sequence). The V end was cut by 2 bases, the J end by 6 bases, with 14 bases between.

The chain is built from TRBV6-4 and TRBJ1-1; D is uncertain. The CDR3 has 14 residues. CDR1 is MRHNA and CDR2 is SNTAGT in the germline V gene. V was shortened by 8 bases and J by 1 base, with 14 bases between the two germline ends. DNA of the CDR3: TGTGCCAGCCGAGGGTCTCATACGAACACTGAAGCTTTCTTT. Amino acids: CASRGSHTNTEAFF.